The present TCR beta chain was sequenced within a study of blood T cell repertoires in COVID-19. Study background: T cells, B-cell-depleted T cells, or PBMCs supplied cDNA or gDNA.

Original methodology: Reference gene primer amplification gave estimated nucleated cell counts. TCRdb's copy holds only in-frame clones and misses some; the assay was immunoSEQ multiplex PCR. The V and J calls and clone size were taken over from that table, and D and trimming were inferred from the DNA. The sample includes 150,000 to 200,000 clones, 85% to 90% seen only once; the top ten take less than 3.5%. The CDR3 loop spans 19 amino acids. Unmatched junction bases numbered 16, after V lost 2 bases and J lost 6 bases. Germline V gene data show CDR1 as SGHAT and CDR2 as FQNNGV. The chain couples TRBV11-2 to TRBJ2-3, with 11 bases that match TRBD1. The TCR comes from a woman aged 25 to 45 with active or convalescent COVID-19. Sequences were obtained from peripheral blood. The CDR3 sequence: CASSLLDRGRRGLGDTQYF. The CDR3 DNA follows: TGTGCCAGCAGCTTACTGGACAGGGGGCGCCGGGGCCTCGGGGATACGCAGTATTTT. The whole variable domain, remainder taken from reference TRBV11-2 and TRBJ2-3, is EAGVAQSPRYKIIEKRQSVAFWCNPISGHATLYWYQQILGQGPKLLIQFQNNGVVDDSQLPKDRFSAERLKGVDSTLKIQPAKLEDSAVYLCASSLLDRGRRGLGDTQYFGPGTRLTVL.